This TCR beta chain was observed in a study of Graves' ophthalmopathy and Graves' hyperthyroidism. Study observations and caveats: Blood contained most expanded thyroid clonotypes exceeding 0.001 frequency.

Other autoimmune disease, uncontrolled infection, pregnancy and lactation led to exclusion. Serum thyroxine and TRAb, along with clinical symptoms, thyroid ultrasound and orbital computed tomography, were what diagnosis relied on. As the starting material, around 10 ml of fresh peripheral blood yielded the PBMCs. Scientists amplified the TCR beta CDR3 regions from RNA transcripts. First-round RT-PCR used HTBI primers; second-round multiplex PCR followed. TCRdb independently ran MiXCR on the multiplex PCR reads; one entry per CDR3 protein. The sample consists of some 400,000 distinct CDR3 sequences, 15% to 20% of them appearing once. V was clipped by 5 bases and J by 1 base; unmatched bases: 6. Germline values: CDR1 MNHEY, CDR2 SVGEGT. This CDR3 spans 15 amino acids. This clonotype appeared once. Its target is unknown.

The sample comprised peripheral blood. This receptor was taken from a woman in her late teens or twenties with Graves' ophthalmopathy. The chain joins TRBV6-2 or TRBV6-3 to TRBJ2-5, with TRBD2 matching over 8 bases. CDR3 sequence (DNA): TGTGCCAGCAGTCCCCACACTAGCGGCCAAGAGACCCAGTACTTC. Encoded protein: CASSPHTSGQETQYF.